The text below deals with one T cell receptor (beta chain). Its target is not known. The sample comes from a study of shared clonotypes between healthy human individuals. Study-level results: Estimated richness was generally greater in naive than memory subsets.

Repertoires were generated with immunoSEQ multiplex PCR, while TCRdb's copy carries only in-frame clones and drops some. Altogether about 1.5 million clones are present, around 97% being singletons, with the ten largest covering 1.2%. CDR3 length: 16 residues. Germline trimming cut 2 bases from V and 4 bases from J; bases unmatched to any gene: 6. CDR1 is MNHNY, CDR2 SVGAGI, per germline (reference sequence). Material: naive CD4+ T cells sorted from blood. The sample's subset: CD45RA+ positively selected. The sequence came from a man under 40 in good health. The V gene is TRBV6-6, the J gene TRBJ1-5, with 9 bases that match TRBD1. The CDR3 reads CASSYPRGQGNQPQHF. The CDR3 bases are TGTGCCAGCAGTTACCCCCGGGGACAGGGAAATCAGCCCCAGCATTTT.